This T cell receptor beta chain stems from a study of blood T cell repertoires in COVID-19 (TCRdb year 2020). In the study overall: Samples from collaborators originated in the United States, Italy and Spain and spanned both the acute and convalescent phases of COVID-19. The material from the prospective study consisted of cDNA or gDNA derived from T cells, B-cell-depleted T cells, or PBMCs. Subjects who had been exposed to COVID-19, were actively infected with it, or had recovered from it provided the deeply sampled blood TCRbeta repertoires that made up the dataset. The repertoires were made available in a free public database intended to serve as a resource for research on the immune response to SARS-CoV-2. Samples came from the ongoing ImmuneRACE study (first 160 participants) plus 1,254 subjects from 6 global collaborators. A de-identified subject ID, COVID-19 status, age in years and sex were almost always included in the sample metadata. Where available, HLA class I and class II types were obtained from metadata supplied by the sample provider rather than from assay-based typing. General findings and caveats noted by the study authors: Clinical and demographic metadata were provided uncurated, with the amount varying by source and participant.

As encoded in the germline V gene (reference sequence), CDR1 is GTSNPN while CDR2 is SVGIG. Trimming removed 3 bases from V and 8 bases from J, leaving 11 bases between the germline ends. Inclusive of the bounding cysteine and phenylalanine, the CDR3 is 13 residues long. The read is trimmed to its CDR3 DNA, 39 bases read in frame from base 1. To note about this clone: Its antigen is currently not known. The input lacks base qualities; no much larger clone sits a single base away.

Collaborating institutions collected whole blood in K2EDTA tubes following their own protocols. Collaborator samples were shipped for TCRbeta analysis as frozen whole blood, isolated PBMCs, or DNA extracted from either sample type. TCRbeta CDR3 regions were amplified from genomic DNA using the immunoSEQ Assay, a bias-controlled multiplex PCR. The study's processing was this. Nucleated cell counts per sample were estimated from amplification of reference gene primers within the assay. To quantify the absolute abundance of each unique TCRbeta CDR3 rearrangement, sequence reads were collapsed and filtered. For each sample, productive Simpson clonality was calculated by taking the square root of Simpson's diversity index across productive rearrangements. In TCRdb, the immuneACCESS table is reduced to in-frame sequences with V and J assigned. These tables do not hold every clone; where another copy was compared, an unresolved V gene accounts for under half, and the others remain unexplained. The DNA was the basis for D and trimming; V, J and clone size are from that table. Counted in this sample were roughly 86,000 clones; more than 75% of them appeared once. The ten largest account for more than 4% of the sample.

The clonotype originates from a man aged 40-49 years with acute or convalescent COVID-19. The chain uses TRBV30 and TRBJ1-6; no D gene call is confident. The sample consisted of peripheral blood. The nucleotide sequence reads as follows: TGTGCCTGGAGGATCCGGGAGCATTCACCCCTCCACTTT. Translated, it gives CAWRIREHSPLHF.